This T cell receptor (beta chain) was recovered during a study of glioma-infiltrating T cells. Overall study findings and caveats: Very few CDR3 sequences were shared between tissue and blood.

The CDR3 extends over 13 amino acids. CDR1 DFQATT and CDR2 SNEGSKA come from the germline V gene (reference sequence). V was cut by 2 bases and J by 2 bases, with 9 bases left in between. At least ten counts were recorded for this clonotype. Antigen specificity is unknown. The iRepertoire nested amplicon-rescue multiplex PCR amplified TCR alpha and beta CDR3s from RNA. MiXCR was run by TCRdb on the multiplex PCR reads, yielding one entry per CDR3 protein. The top ten clones hold 35% of a sample with some 100,000 distinct CDR3 sequences, around a quarter of them seen once. This chain links TRBV20-1 with TRBJ1-2, with D possibly being TRBD1 (5 bases). Input material: glioma tissue, nonneoplastic brain tissue, or PBMCs (not recorded which). The receptor was isolated from a human donor with low-grade glioma or glioblastoma, undergoing nonglioma brain surgery, or in good health (not recorded which). CDR3 sequence (DNA): TGCAGTGCTAGAAGGGACCGGAACTATGGCTACACCTTC. Protein sequence: CSARRDRNYGYTF.